This T cell receptor (beta chain) was identified during a study of a mutant IDH1 vaccine in newly diagnosed glioma (dated by TCRdb to about 2021). With respect to the entire study: Across visits V03 through V10, patients got a total of eight vaccinations, given in weeks 1, 3, 5, 7, 11, 15, 19 and 23. Longitudinal TCRB deep sequencing was done for fewer than 30 treated patients, wherever samples were available for exploratory analyses. The 30 to 40 treated patients were roughly 62% male and approximately 40% female, with a mean age of approximately 40 years. In the chemotherapy-containing groups, vaccination started alongside temozolomide cycles, whereas in patients who had radiotherapy alone it started 4-6 weeks after radiotherapy. Peripheral blood samples were drawn at six visits, namely V03 (baseline), V05, V07, V10, V12 and V13. Prior to enrollment, patients had been given standard therapy consisting of radiotherapy alone, temozolomide alone, or radiochemotherapy with temozolomide, with the combination given to most patients. Overall study outcomes, separate from this receptor: Changes in the top peripheral T cell clonotypes picked up by TCRB sequencing did not appear to be linked to pseudoprogression. Immune responses induced by the vaccine were seen in about 93% of patients across multiple MHC alleles. The authors stated that sample limitations prevented analyses of patient blood samples from being reproduced. PBMC samples for TCRB deep sequencing were selected based on availability.

Library method: the immunoSEQ multiplex PCR assay. The hsTCRB Kit was used according to the manufacturer's protocol to amplify rearranged TCR beta chain sequences. An Illumina MiSeq was used to sequence the TCRB libraries. On the authors' methods: The proprietary platform of the kit vendor was used for demultiplexing, trimming and gene mapping. In TCRdb, the immuneACCESS table is reduced to in-frame sequences with V and J assigned. These tables do not hold every clone; where another copy was compared, an unresolved V gene accounts for under half, and the others remain unexplained. The V and J calls and clone size are taken from that table; D and trimming were inferred from the DNA. For this sample the table gives around 60,000 clones, of which around 91% were detected only once. The top ten constitute under 2% of the sample. The time point label, as the study defines it: week 11, during vaccination. Each vaccine dose, consisting of 300 ug of a 20-mer mutant IDH1 peptide in Montanide, was administered subcutaneously with topical imiquimod. All donors had newly diagnosed IDH1-mutant astrocytomas of WHO grade 3 or 4 that showed loss of nuclear ATRX. The samples were drawn from NOA16, a multicentre, single-arm, open-label phase I trial in Germany that tested a mutant IDH1 peptide vaccine in humans for the first time. Genomic DNA for TCRB sequencing was extracted from EDTA blood using the DNeasy Blood and Tissue Kit.

Between the V and J ends, shortened by 3 bases and 1 base respectively, the junction contains 14 bases. The germline V gene encodes CDR1 GTSNPN and CDR2 SVGIG (reference sequence). CDR3 length: 15 amino acids, cysteine to phenylalanine. The only DNA kept is the CDR3, 45 bases in frame from the first base. Of note for this clone: This clone's antigen is unknown. No per-base quality is available; no much larger clone lies one base away.

The sample consisted of PBMCs, taken from a glioma patient whose treatment included an IDH1 peptide vaccine. Rearrangement joined TRBV30 to TRBJ2-3, with the D gene call left open. The clonotype comes from a man in his forties with glioma. CDR3 protein: CAWRLTWSGTDTQYF. The DNA is TGTGCCTGGAGGCTGACGTGGAGTGGCACAGATACGCAGTATTTT.